The present T cell receptor beta chain was sequenced within a study of blood T cell repertoires in COVID-19. Study context: Both acute and convalescent COVID-19 samples were obtained from the United States, Italy and Spain.

Sequenced by immunoSEQ multiplex PCR; TCRdb stores in-frame clones only, minus some. The data show about 200,000 clones, 70% to 85% seen once. The CDR3 loop spans 14 amino acids. Germline assignment: CDR1 LGHNT and CDR2 FRNRAP. The V gene lost 1 base and the J gene lost 4 bases, with 10 bases spanning the gap. Sequenced: peripheral blood. This receptor was obtained from a human donor with acute or convalescent COVID-19. The donor label of this sample is uncertain. The chain uses TRBV12-5 and TRBJ2-5, with D tentatively TRBD2 (5 bases). In DNA form, the CDR3 reads TGTGCTAGTGGTTTGGCCAGCGGAAGAGAGACCCAGTACTTC. This translates into CASGLASGRETQYF.